Described below is a single TCR beta chain sequence and its context. As yet, its antigen is unknown. In the PCR, 60 Vbeta and 13 Jbeta primers were used. Sequencing was performed with immunoSEQ multiplex PCR; in TCRdb, only in-frame clones are kept and a portion is missing. The sample lists approximately 290,000 clones, about 80% seen once, with over 0.3% in the top ten. These data belong to a study of cytomegalovirus exposure and HLA in healthy donors. Whole-study findings and limits: As immune exposure information, only CMV serostatus was available. A previous analysis found most TCR beta V segments productive roughly 87% or roughly 30% of the time. Later analysis placed DRB1 highest and HLA-C lowest in TCR association rates, which differed by HLA locus. The study reported that TCR beta sequences accurately predicted HLA-A and HLA-B alleles in most subjects.

Germline assignment: CDR1 SGDLS and CDR2 YYNGEE. The CDR3 is 15 amino acids. The V end lost 0 bases, the J end lost 7 bases, and 11 bases lay between the germline ends. This sequence originates from a girl aged 2 to 10 in good health and CMV-seronegative. Specimen: PBMCs. The V gene is TRBV9, the J gene TRBJ1-6; D is unresolved. The CDR3 region is CASSVAPSRNSPLHF. The CDR3 DNA reads TGTGCCAGCAGCGTAGCCCCCTCCAGGAATTCACCCCTCCACTTT.